The clone carrying this TCR beta chain turned up a few times. With V trimmed by 2 bases and J by 1 base, 11 bases remained unmatched. The CDR3 runs 19 residues. Germline assignment: CDR1 KGHSH and CDR2 LQKENI. This specimen belongs to a study of shared T cell receptors in the human thymus. Assay used: immunoSEQ multiplex PCR; TCRdb lists only in-frame clones, some missing. This table has hundreds of thousands of clones, approximately 89% appearing once. The data were also submitted as part of a second study, on human thymus T cells. That study adds: Immunologically healthy infants in Finland undergoing congenital heart defect surgery were the donors. Resections were taken during corrective heart surgery, and the thymus tissue came from these. Apparent bias marked the V and J gene usage of thymic and blood repertoires. Thymic TCR repertoires of unrelated people reportedly overlapped highly.

This chain uses TRBV18 with TRBJ1-5; 10 nucleotides match TRBD1. The source is a boy in the first two years of life with a congenital heart defect. Input material: thymocytes. In DNA, the CDR3 is TGTGCCAGCTCACCAGGGATTCACGGACAGGGGGGAAGCAATCAGCCCCAGCATTTT. It is translated as CASSPGIHGQGGSNQPQHF.